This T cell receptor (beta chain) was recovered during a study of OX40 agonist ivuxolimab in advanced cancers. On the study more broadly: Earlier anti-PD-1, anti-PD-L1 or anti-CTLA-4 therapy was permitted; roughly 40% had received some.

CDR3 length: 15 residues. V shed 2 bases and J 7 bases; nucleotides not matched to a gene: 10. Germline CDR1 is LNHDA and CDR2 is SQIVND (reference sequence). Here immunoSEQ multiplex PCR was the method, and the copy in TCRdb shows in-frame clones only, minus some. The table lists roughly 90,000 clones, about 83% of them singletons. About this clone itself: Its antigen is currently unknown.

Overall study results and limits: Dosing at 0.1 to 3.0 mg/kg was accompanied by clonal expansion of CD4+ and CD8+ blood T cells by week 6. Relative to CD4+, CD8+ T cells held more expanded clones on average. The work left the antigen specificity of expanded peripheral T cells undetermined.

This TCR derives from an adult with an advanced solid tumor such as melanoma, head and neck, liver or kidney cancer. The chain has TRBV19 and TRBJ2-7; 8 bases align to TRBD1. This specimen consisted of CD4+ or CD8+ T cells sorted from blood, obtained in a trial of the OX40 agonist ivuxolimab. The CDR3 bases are TGTGCCAGTAGTATACCCGGGACAGGTTGGCGGGAGCAGTACTTC. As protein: CASSIPGTGWREQYF.